Presented here are 2 T cell receptor beta chains from one specimen sequenced in a study of T cell repertoires in cytomegalovirus infection. TCRdb recomputed calls from the reads with MiXCR, one row per CDR3 protein. This table holds 680,000 or so distinct CDR3 sequences, about 30% found once. No antigen has been assigned to these receptors. Material: cultured PBMCs, obtained from culture after CMV antigen stimulation. These receptors were obtained from a human donor in good health (CMV status not recorded). Some clones in this sample may be carry-over from other donors' samples.

The chain links TRBV7-9 to TRBJ2-3, with D perhaps matching TRBD1 or TRBD2 (5 bases each). Germline-derived CDR1 and CDR2 are SEHNR and FQNEAQ (reference sequence). The CDR3 runs 16 residues. Trimming shortened V by 5 bases and J by 2 bases, and 17 bases separated the two germline ends. Written as DNA, the CDR3 is TGTGCCAGCAGCCAGCTAATGGGGGTCTCCACAGATACGCAGTATTTT. It encodes CASSQLMGVSTDTQYF.

This clonotype was seen only a few times. The rearrangement links TRBV7-9 to TRBJ2-6; 8 nucleotides agree with TRBD1. Germline V gene data show CDR1 as SEHNR and CDR2 as FQNEAQ (reference sequence). This CDR3 has 15 residues. J was trimmed by 4 bases and V by 3 bases; bases with no gene match: 2. The CDR3 DNA reads TGTGCCAGCAGCTTCCAGGGGGCGGGGGCCAACGTCCTGACTTTC. It specifies CASSFQGAGANVLTF.